Listed here are 32 T cell receptor beta chains from one sample, sequenced in a study (dated by TCRdb to 2016 to 2017). The library was built by means of 5' RACE. TCRdb lists the instrument as Illumina HiSeq 2000. TCRdb trimmed public reads at Q25 via fastp, called clones via MiXCR and kept in-frame beta chains. Under each unique CDR3 protein, matching rows form one entry showing the most common genes and DNA. The sample table contains around 1,700 distinct CDR3 sequences; only one count was recorded for less than 10% of them. Of the sample, approximately 10% is held by the ten largest clones. Sequenced sample: central memory T cells from blood PBMCs. Taken with the paper, the label for cell subset or site translates to: central memory CD4+ T cells. The receptors derive from a female donor with HIV.

In its sample, this clonotype was seen a few times. The chain combines TRBV24-1 with TRBJ1-5; D ambiguous. Germline V gene sequence: CDR1 KGHDR, CDR2 SFDVKD. The CDR3 runs 14 residues. Trimming stripped 5 bases from V and 1 base from J, with 8 bases between. This chain's CDR3 is CATSVAQSNQPQHF. The CDR3 DNA sequence: TGTGCCACCAGTGTAGCACAGAGCAATCAGCCCCAGCATTTT.

The chain has TRBV3-1 and TRBJ1-1; no clear D. This CDR3 is built from 14 residues. Looked up from germline, CDR1 is LGHDT and CDR2 is YNNKEL (reference sequence). Trimming removed 0 bases at V and 1 base at J, with 6 bases between. The DNA of the CDR3 is TGTGCCAGCAGCCAAGAACCAGGGAACACTGAAGCTTTCTTT. Amino acids: CASSQEPGNTEAFF. The full variable domain, rest sourced from reference TRBV3-1 and TRBJ1-1, is DTAVSQTPKYLVTQMGNDKSIKCEQNLGHDTMYWYKQDSKKFLKIMFSYNNKELIINETVPNRFSPKSPDKAHLNLHINSLELGDSAVYFCASSQEPGNTEAFFGQGTRLTVV.

This clonotype was counted only a few times. The rearrangement links TRBV7-9 to TRBJ2-5, with TRBD2 matching over 8 bases. J lost 7 bases, V lost 4 bases, and 14 bases had no gene match. The CDR3 has 16 amino acids. Looked up from germline, CDR1 is SEHNR and CDR2 is FQNEAQ (reference sequence). CDR3 sequence: CASSSSGAGALGTQYF. DNA of the CDR3: TGTGCCAGCAGCTCATCAGGAGCGGGGGCGCTCGGGACCCAGTACTTC.

This clonotype is classed as medium-sized. The rearrangement uses TRBV2 and TRBJ2-3; perhaps TRBD2 as D (6 bases). The CDR3 spans 15 residues. CDR1 SNHLY and CDR2 FYNNEI come from the germline V gene. V shed 5 bases and J shed 6 bases, with 18 bases lying between them. The CDR3 protein is CASSKTGQEGDTQYF. Here the CDR3 DNA reads TGTGCCAGCAGTAAGACGGGGCAGGAGGGGGATACGCAGTATTTT.

This clonotype is classed as medium-sized. V is TRBV10-3 and J is TRBJ2-1; D might be TRBD1 (6 bases). V was cut by 5 bases and J by 8 bases, with 19 bases left in between. The germline gives CDR1 ENHRY, CDR2 SYGVKD. The CDR3 loop spans 15 amino acids. The CDR3 DNA is TGTGCCATCAGTCTTCAGGGGCAGCCCGAGGATGAGCAGTTCTTC. Its protein is CAISLQGQPEDEQFF.

This clonotype has a handful of counts. The chain has TRBV5-5 and TRBJ2-3, with D unclear. The V and J ends lost 0 bases and 2 bases respectively, with 4 bases between them. Per the germline V gene, CDR1 is SGHKS and CDR2 is YYEKEE (reference sequence). The CDR3 length is 13 residues. In DNA form, the CDR3 reads TGTGCCAGCAGCTTGGGTAACACAGATACGCAGTATTTT. Residues: CASSLGNTDTQYF.

The sample holds a few counts of this clonotype. This sequence joins TRBV7-2 and TRBJ1-1, with 7 bases identical to TRBD1. V lost 11 bases to trimming and J lost 4 bases; unmatched junction nucleotides: 13. In germline, CDR1 is SGHTA, CDR2 FQGNSA. There are 14 residues in the CDR3. The CDR3 sequence: CAAAAFQGGTEAFF. The DNA of the CDR3 is TGTGCCGCAGCAGCATTTCAGGGGGGCACTGAAGCTTTCTTT.

This clonotype is large. The V call is TRBV9, the J call TRBJ1-6; D is uncertain. The CDR3 contains 15 residues. Germline V CDR1 and CDR2: SGDLS, YYNGEE. V was clipped by 0 bases and J by 1 base, with 5 bases between them. The CDR3, as DNA: TGTGCCAGCAGCGTAGACGTGTCCTATAATTCACCCCTCCACTTT. Protein sequence: CASSVDVSYNSPLHF.

The chain uses TRBV6-1 and TRBJ2-1; 8 bases are a match to TRBD2. Per germline, CDR1 MNHNS and CDR2 SASEGT. CDR3 length equals 13 residues. V was pared by 8 bases and J by 7 bases, with 7 bases of the junction left unmatched. Here the CDR3 reads CASGTGGRNEQFF. The CDR3 coding sequence is TGTGCCAGCGGGACGGGGGGGCGAAATGAGCAGTTCTTC.

This clonotype was seen only a few times. V and J are TRBV5-5 and TRBJ2-7; D gene uncertain. The V end was cut by 0 bases, the J end by 3 bases, with 13 bases between. The germline V gene encodes CDR1 SGHKS and CDR2 YYEKEE (reference sequence). CDR3 length equals 15 residues. The chain's CDR3 is CASSLAGTNSYEQYV. Here the CDR3 DNA reads TGTGCCAGCAGCTTGGCCGGAACAAATAGCTACGAGCAGTACGTC.

The chain joins TRBV10-3 to TRBJ1-1, with a possible D match to TRBD1 (6 bases). With 6 bases removed from V and 8 bases from J, the gap between germline ends came to 13 bases. CDR1 and CDR2 from the germline V gene are ENHRY and SYGVKD. This CDR3 spans 12 amino acids. The CDR3 DNA reads as TGTGCCATCAGCTACGACAGGATAGAAGCTTTCTTT. It yields the protein CAISYDRIEAFF.

This clonotype is medium-sized within its sample. The V gene is TRBV10-3, the J gene TRBJ1-1; 8 bases agree with TRBD1. The CDR3 is made up of 14 amino acids. V trimming: 4 bases; J trimming: 0 bases; junction bases outside the gene matches: 1. Looked up from germline, CDR1 is ENHRY and CDR2 is SYGVKD. CDR3 nucleotides: TGTGCCATCAGTGGGGGACAGGTGAACACTGAAGCTTTCTTT. Translation gives CAISGGQVNTEAFF.

In its sample, this clonotype was seen a few times. The chain couples TRBV29-1 to TRBJ2-5, with unresolved D. CDR1 is SQVTM and CDR2 is ANQGSEA in the germline V gene. The CDR3 runs 13 residues. V was trimmed by 4 bases and J by 7 bases, leaving 16 bases between them. CDR3 DNA: TGCAGCGTTGCTGGACCGACGGGCCGGACCCAGTACTTC. Translating it yields CSVAGPTGRTQYF.

This clonotype was observed a few times. The gene calls are TRBV4-1 and TRBJ1-1, with 7 bases that match TRBD1. The germline gives CDR1 MGHRA, CDR2 YSYEKL. The CDR3 has 16 residues. J lost 7 bases, V lost 0 bases, and 11 bases had no gene match. The DNA for the CDR3 is TGCGCCAGCAGCCAAGATCTAGCCAGGGGGAGGAGTGAAGCTTTCTTT. Translating gives CASSQDLARGRSEAFF.

V and J are TRBV13 and TRBJ2-5, with 11 bases matching TRBD2. The CDR3 loop spans 15 amino acids. Germline V gene lookup returns CDR1 PRHDT and CDR2 FYEKMQ (reference sequence). The trim removed 5 bases at V and 5 bases at J, leaving 7 bases unmatched. The CDR3 nucleotides are TGTGCCAGCAGCGGTAGCGGGGGGGCCTGGGAGACCCAGTACTTC. Translating gives CASSGSGGAWETQYF.

This clonotype is labeled as medium-sized. The rearrangement joins TRBV15 to TRBJ1-1; D ambiguous. The ends were cut back, 8 bases at V and 11 bases at J, with 15 bases in the middle. Looked up from germline, CDR1 is LNHNV and CDR2 is YYDKDF (reference sequence). This CDR3 contains 11 residues. CDR3 coding DNA: TGTGCCACCCGGACCCTAGTCAGGGCTTTCTTT. It is translated as CATRTLVRAFF.

This clonotype was picked up a small number of times. CDR3 amino acids: CATSRGPSGGEETQYF. The CDR3 DNA is TGTGCCACCAGCAGAGGTCCTAGCGGGGGGGAAGAGACCCAGTACTTC. This chain joins TRBV15 and TRBJ2-5; 12 nucleotides align to TRBD2. From germline, CDR1 is LNHNV and CDR2 YYDKDF (reference sequence). The trim removed 1 base at V and 3 bases at J, leaving 3 bases unmatched. The CDR3 spans 16 residues.

By share of the sample, this clonotype is medium-sized. The chain links TRBV7-2 to TRBJ1-6, with D perhaps matching TRBD1 (5 bases). CDR1 SGHTA and CDR2 FQGNSA come from the germline V gene. V gave up 1 base and J gave up 10 bases, with 8 bases separating them. The CDR3 spans 13 residues. In DNA form, the CDR3 reads TGTGCCAGCAGCTTAGAGGGGTACTCACCCCTCCACTTT. It codes for CASSLEGYSPLHF.

The chain links TRBV4-1 to TRBJ1-2; TRBD1 is a possible D gene (5 bases). The ends were cut back, 0 bases at V and 3 bases at J, with 17 bases in the middle. The CDR3 contains 17 residues. Germline CDR1 reads MGHRA; CDR2 reads YSYEKL. The CDR3, as DNA: TGCGCCAGCAGCCAAGAGATTGCGGGGCCCCACCACTATGGCTACACCTTC. This sequence encodes CASSQEIAGPHHYGYTF.

This clonotype is medium-sized (0.01 to 0.1%) within its sample. V gene TRBV4-3 combines with J gene TRBJ1-1; TRBD1 agrees at 10 bases. CDR1 is LGHNA, CDR2 YSLEER, per germline. The CDR3 totals 12 residues. Unmatched junction bases numbered 2, after V lost 4 bases and J lost 9 bases. Written as DNA, the CDR3 is TGCGCCAGCAGCCGGGGACAGGGGAAAGCTTTCTTT. Encoded protein: CASSRGQGKAFF.

This clonotype was recorded a few times. The rearrangement links TRBV7-7 to TRBJ2-7; unclear D gene. In germline, CDR1 is SSHAT, CDR2 FNYEAQ (reference sequence). With 1 base removed from V and 2 bases from J, the gap between germline ends came to 15 bases. The CDR3 extends over 16 amino acids. The DNA of the CDR3 is TGTGCCAGCAGCTTAGTACCTTGGGCAGACCCCTACGAGCAGTACGTC. Translating gives CASSLVPWADPYEQYV.

This clonotype is medium-sized by share. The chain recombines TRBV6-1 with TRBJ2-3; no definite D call. The V gene lost 4 bases and the J gene lost 3 bases, with 8 bases spanning the gap. Germline CDR1 is MNHNS and CDR2 is SASEGT. The CDR3 is 13 residues long. CDR3 protein: CASSVPPTDTQYF. Here the CDR3 DNA reads TGTGCCAGCAGTGTTCCACCGACAGATACGCAGTATTTT.

The gene calls are TRBV5-1 and TRBJ1-6, with 8 bases fitting TRBD1. This CDR3 spans 18 amino acids. The V segment lost 6 bases and the J segment 7 bases; nucleotides outside the gene matches: 18. Germline lookup yields CDR1 SGHRS and CDR2 YFSETQ. The CDR3 sequence: CASTRNSAGQDPNSPLHF. The CDR3 nucleotides are TGCGCCAGCACCAGAAATTCGGCGGGACAGGACCCGAATTCACCCCTCCACTTT.

The rearrangement uses TRBV10-3 and TRBJ2-1, with D possibly being TRBD1 or TRBD2 (7 bases each). CDR1 and CDR2 from the germline V gene are ENHRY and SYGVKD. V lost 6 bases, J lost 9 bases, and 12 bases lay in between. This CDR3 comprises 12 residues. The CDR3 DNA is TGTGCCATCAGGGGAGGGGGCAGTGAGCAGTTCTTC. Encoded protein: CAIRGGGSEQFF.

This clonotype is labeled medium-sized. The rearrangement uses TRBV12-3 or TRBV12-4 and TRBJ1-5, with D unresolved. This CDR3 contains 14 residues. Trimming shortened V by 6 bases and J by 1 base, and 10 bases separated the two germline ends. In DNA form, the CDR3 reads TGTGCCAGCAGGGTAATTGGCAGCAATCAGCCCCAGCATTTT. This encodes CASRVIGSNQPQHF.

This clonotype is large (0.1 to 1%) within its sample. V is TRBV28 and J is TRBJ1-5, with D unresolved. Germline CDR1 is MDHEN and CDR2 is SYDVKM. The CDR3 loop spans 14 amino acids. With 5 bases removed from V and 3 bases from J, the gap between germline ends came to 11 bases. The CDR3 sequence is CASSLFGSNQPQHF. The CDR3 bases are TGTGCCAGCAGTCTCTTTGGGTCCAATCAGCCCCAGCATTTT.

This clonotype was counted only a few times. The gene calls are TRBV19 and TRBJ2-3; 8 bases are a match to TRBD1. Looked up from germline, CDR1 is LNHDA and CDR2 is SQIVND (reference sequence). The CDR3 is made up of 16 amino acids. V gave up 0 bases and J gave up 4 bases; unmatched junction bases: 6. CDR3 coding DNA: TGTGCCAGTAGTATAGATGGCAGGGGGCTGGCAGATACGCAGTATTTT. It is translated as CASSIDGRGLADTQYF.

The chain combines TRBV5-1 with TRBJ1-1, with a tentative D call TRBD1 (5 bases). Trimming removed 0 bases from V and 1 base from J, with 13 bases in between. The germline CDR1 and CDR2 sequences are SGHRS and YFSETQ. The CDR3 loop spans 16 amino acids. The CDR3 DNA reads as TGCGCCAGCAGCTTGGGGACCGGGACGGGGAACACTGAAGCTTTCTTT. Protein product: CASSLGTGTGNTEAFF. Full variable domain (outside the CDR3, taken from reference TRBV5-1 and TRBJ1-1): KAGVTQTPRYLIKTRGQQVTLSCSPISGHRSVSWYQQTPGQGLQFLFEYFSETQRNKGNFPGRFSGRQFSNSRSEMNVSTLELGDSALYLCASSLGTGTGNTEAFFGQGTRLTVV.

Regarding this clonotype: This may be a read error, as it is one base from a much larger clone. This chain uses TRBV6-1 with TRBJ1-5, with a possible D match to TRBD1 (5 bases). Germline CDR1 reads MNHNS; CDR2 reads SASEGT. This CDR3 has 16 residues. CDR3 region: CASRWEGGGGNQSQHF. The CDR3 nucleotides are TGTGCCAGCAGGTGGGAGGGCGGGGGAGGCAATCAGTCCCAGCATTTT.

The chain links TRBV10-3 to TRBJ1-1, with D tentatively TRBD1 (5 bases). V was trimmed by 6 bases and J by 0 bases, leaving 8 bases between them. The CDR3 covers 13 residues. Germline V CDR1 and CDR2: ENHRY, SYGVKD. CDR3 sequence: CAIRAGVNTEAFF. The CDR3 nucleotides are TGTGCCATCAGAGCGGGGGTGAACACTGAAGCTTTCTTT.

The sample holds a few counts of this clonotype. The V gene is TRBV30, the J gene TRBJ1-1; D unresolved. The CDR3 has 12 residues. Looked up from germline, CDR1 is GTSNPN and CDR2 is SVGIG (reference sequence). The ends were cut back, 2 bases at V and 1 base at J, with 5 bases in the middle. The CDR3 here is CAWSLKNTEAFF. CDR3 sequence (DNA): TGTGCCTGGAGTCTCAAGAACACTGAAGCTTTCTTT.

Relative to its sample, this clonotype is medium-sized. The DNA of the CDR3 is TGTGCCATCAGTGTATCCGAGGGGAACTATGGCTACACCTTC. This codes for CAISVSEGNYGYTF. The V call is TRBV10-3, the J call TRBJ1-2, with D perhaps TRBD1 (5 bases). The length of the CDR3 is 14 residues. CDR1 ENHRY and CDR2 SYGVKD come from the germline V gene. The V gene lost 4 bases and the J gene lost 2 bases, with 11 bases spanning the gap.